This entry is about one T cell receptor (beta chain). The data belong to a study of shared clonotypes between healthy human individuals. Sequencing was performed with immunoSEQ multiplex PCR; in TCRdb, only in-frame clones are kept and a portion is missing. The table shows 2,500,000 or so clones, with around 90% occurring only once. CDR3 size: 14 residues. In germline, CDR1 is MNHNS, CDR2 SASEGT. Trimming stripped 6 bases from V and 3 bases from J, with 12 bases between. CD4+ cells were split into CD45RA+ naive and CD45RA-negative memory subsets. The sequence derives from a man younger than 30 in good health. Some clones in this sample may be carry-over from other donors' samples. Sequenced: naive CD4+ T cells from PBMCs. Noted subset: CD45RA+ positively selected. V gene TRBV6-1 combines with J gene TRBJ1-5; D is unresolved. CDR3 in DNA: TGTGCCAGCAGATTCAGAGTGCTCAATCAGCCCCAGCATTTT. Its translation is CASRFRVLNQPQHF.